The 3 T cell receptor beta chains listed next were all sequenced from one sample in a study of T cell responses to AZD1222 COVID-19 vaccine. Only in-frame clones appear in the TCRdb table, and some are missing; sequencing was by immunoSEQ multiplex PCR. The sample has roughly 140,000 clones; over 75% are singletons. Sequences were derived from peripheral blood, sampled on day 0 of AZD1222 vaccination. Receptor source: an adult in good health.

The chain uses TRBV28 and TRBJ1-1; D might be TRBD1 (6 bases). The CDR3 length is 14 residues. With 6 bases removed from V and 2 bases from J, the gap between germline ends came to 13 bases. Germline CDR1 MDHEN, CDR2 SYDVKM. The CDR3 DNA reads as TGTGCCAGCAGCACTTTAGGGGGAAACACTGAAGCTTTCTTT. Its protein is CASSTLGGNTEAFF. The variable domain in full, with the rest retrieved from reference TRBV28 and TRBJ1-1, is DVKVTQSSRYLVKRTGEKVFLECVQDMDHENMFWYRQDPGLGLRLIYFSYDVKMKEKGDIPEGYSVSREKKERFSLILESASTNQTSMYLCASSTLGGNTEAFFGQGTRLTVV.

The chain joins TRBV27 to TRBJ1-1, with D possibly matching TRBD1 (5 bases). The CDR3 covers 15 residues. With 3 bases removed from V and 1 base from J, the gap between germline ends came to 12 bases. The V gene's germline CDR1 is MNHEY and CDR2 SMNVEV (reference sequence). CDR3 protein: CASSFSQGPNTEAFF. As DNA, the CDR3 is TGTGCCAGCAGTTTTAGCCAGGGCCCGAACACTGAAGCTTTCTTT.

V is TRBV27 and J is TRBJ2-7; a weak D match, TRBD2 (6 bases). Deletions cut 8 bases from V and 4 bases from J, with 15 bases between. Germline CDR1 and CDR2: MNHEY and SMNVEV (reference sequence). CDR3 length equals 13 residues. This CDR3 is CASALSEGYEQYF. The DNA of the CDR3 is TGTGCCAGCGCTTTATCGGAGGGGTACGAGCAGTACTTC.